Given below is one TCR beta chain in context. Its antigen is unidentified. Little can be read into the size of this beta chain, an off-target read in a library designed for alpha chains. The data were obtained in a study of spatial heterogeneity in lung cancer. Points from the study as a whole: Tumors with more nonsynonymous mutations had more expanded intratumoral alpha and beta TCRs.

Specified time point: sample taken at primary tumor resection. Every cDNA TCR molecule received its own unique molecular identifier. Each CDR3 protein is one row after TCRdb ran MiXCR on the 5' RACE reads. The sample shows 5,500 to 9,000 distinct CDR3 sequences, approximately 14% of them seen only once. The clonotype comes from a male donor with early-stage non-small cell lung cancer. The sample consisted of lung tumor tissue, taken at surgery.

CDR3 residues: CASSTDRGSTYEQYF. CDR3 coding DNA: TGTGCCAGCAGTACCGACAGGGGGTCGACCTACGAGCAGTACTTC. The V gene is TRBV27, the J gene TRBJ2-7; 9 bases map to TRBD1. Germline V gene lookup returns CDR1 MNHEY and CDR2 SMNVEV (reference sequence). The CDR3 consists of 15 residues. The V gene end was trimmed by 5 bases and the J gene end by 2 bases; junction bases not matched to a gene: 7.